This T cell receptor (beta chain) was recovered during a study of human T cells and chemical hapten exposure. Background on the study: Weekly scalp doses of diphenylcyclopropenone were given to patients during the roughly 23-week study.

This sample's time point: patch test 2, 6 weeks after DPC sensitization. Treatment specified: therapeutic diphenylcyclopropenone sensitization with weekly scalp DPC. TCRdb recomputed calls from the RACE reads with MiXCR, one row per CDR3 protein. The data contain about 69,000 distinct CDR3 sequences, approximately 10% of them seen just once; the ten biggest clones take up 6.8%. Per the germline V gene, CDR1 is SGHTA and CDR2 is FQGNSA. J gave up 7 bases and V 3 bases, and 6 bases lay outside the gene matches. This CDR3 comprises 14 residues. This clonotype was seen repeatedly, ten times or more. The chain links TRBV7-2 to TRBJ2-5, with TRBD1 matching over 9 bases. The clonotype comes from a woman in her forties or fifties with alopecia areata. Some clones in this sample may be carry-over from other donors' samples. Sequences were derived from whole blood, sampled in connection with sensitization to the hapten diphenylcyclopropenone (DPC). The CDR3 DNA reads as TGTGCCAGCAGCTTCACCCCGACAGGGGGGACCCAGTACTTC. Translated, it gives CASSFTPTGGTQYF.